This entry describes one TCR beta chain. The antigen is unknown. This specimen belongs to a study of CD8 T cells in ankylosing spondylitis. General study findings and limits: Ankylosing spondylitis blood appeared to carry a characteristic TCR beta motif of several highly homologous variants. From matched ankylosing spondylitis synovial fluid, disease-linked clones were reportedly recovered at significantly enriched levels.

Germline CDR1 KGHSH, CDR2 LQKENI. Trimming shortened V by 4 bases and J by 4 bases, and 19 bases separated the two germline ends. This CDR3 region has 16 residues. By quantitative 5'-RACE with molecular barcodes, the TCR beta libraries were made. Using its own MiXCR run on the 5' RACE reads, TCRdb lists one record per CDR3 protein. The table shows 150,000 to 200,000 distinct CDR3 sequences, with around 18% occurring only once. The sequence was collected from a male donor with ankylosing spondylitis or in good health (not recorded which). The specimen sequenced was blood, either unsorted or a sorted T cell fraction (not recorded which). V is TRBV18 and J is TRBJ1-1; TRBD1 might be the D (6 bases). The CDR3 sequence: CASSLSGGGSGTEAFF. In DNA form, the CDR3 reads TGTGCCAGCTCACTCAGCGGGGGGGGCAGCGGCACTGAAGCTTTCTTT.